These T cell receptor beta chains were read from a single sample in a study of blood T cells in healthy people across ages. TCRdb reprocessed the 5' RACE reads via MiXCR and lists one record per CDR3 protein. The sample has over 1,500,000 distinct CDR3 sequences, about two fifths seen once; the top ten hold approximately 22%. The sample was blood. These receptors were taken from a human donor in good health. Each CDR3 is given with its conserved first and last residue. A D gene is named only where the DNA matches it firmly. Size is stated for part of the rows, as once, few or many counts, or as a class when the clone is expanded.

v_gene	d_gene	abundance	j_gene	CDR3nt	CDR3aa
TRBV4-3	TRBD2	NA	TRBJ2-3	TGCGCCAGCAGCCAAGCTCGCGGGGGGACAGATACGCAGTATTTT	CASSQARGGTDTQYF
TRBV7-8	NA	NA	TRBJ2-2	TGTGCCAGCAGCCTTTACAGGGCACCCGCCGCCGGGGAGCTGTTTTTT	CASSLYRAPAAGELFF
TRBV20-1	TRBD2	few	TRBJ2-7	TGCAGTGCCCTGGGACTAGCGGGGGCGCCCGACTACGAGCAGTACTTC	CSALGLAGAPDYEQYF
TRBV7-2	TRBD2	NA	TRBJ2-3	TGTGCCAGCAGCTCACAAGGCGGGGGGGCCGGAGATACGCAGTATTTT	CASSSQGGGAGDTQYF
TRBV28	NA	NA	TRBJ1-5	TGTGCCACCATGGGACTGCGCAATCAGCCCCAGCATTTT	CATMGLRNQPQHF
TRBV6-6	NA	NA	TRBJ2-1	TGTGCCAGCTCGGACGTACTCGAGCAGTTCTTC	CASSDVLEQFF
TRBV12-3/TRBV12-4	TRBD1	once	TRBJ2-3	TGTGCCAGCAGTTCCCTCGACAGGGTGGACTGGGATACGCAGTATTTT	CASSSLDRVDWDTQYF
TRBV10-3	NA	NA	TRBJ2-1	TGTGCCATCAGTGTCGATTCTATTGAGCAGTTCTTC	CAISVDSIEQFF
TRBV7-9	TRBD1	NA	TRBJ2-7	TGTGCCAGCAGCACCTCGACAGGGGGGCTCAAGAAACTCTACGAGCAGTACTTC	CASSTSTGGLKKLYEQYF
TRBV7-2	TRBD1	many	TRBJ2-1	TGTGCCAGCAGCATAGGGACAGGGTTTGATGAGCAGTTCTTC	CASSIGTGFDEQFF
TRBV6-2/TRBV6-3	NA	NA	TRBJ2-7	TGTGCCAGCAGTTTGGGTTGGTCAGCCTACGAGCAGTACTTC	CASSLGWSAYEQYF
TRBV7-3	TRBD1	NA	TRBJ2-2	TGTGCCAGCAGCGAAGGGTCCGGGACAGGGGTTAACACCGGGGAGCTGTTTTTT	CASSEGSGTGVNTGELFF
TRBV27	TRBD2	NA	TRBJ2-1	TGTGCCAGCCGTCGCCTAGCGGGGGCCGTTTCCTACAATGAGCAGTTCTTC	CASRRLAGAVSYNEQFF
TRBV6-6	NA	many	TRBJ2-3	TGTGCCAGTGGGTCAAGCACAGATACGCAGTATTTT	CASGSSTDTQYF
TRBV4-1	TRBD1	NA	TRBJ2-7	TGCGCCAGCAGCCACGGAAGGATCGGGACAGGGTCCTACGAGCAGTACTTC	CASSHGRIGTGSYEQYF
TRBV28	NA	NA	TRBJ1-2	TGCGCCAGCAAGGACATAGCGACCTATGGCTACACCTTC	CASKDIATYGYTF
TRBV20-1	NA	NA	TRBJ1-1	TGCAGTGCTAGTACGCATGTGAACACTGAAGCTTTCTTT	CSASTHVNTEAFF
TRBV4-1	NA	NA	TRBJ1-2	TGCGCCAGCAGCCAAGTTGGAGGGACGGTCTATGGCTACACCTTC	CASSQVGGTVYGYTF
TRBV7-9	NA	NA	TRBJ1-2	TGTGCCAGCAGCTTAGCGGGCCAGCCTTCTAACTATGGCTACACCTTC	CASSLAGQPSNYGYTF
TRBV20-1	TRBD2	NA	TRBJ2-7	TGCAGTGCTAGAGATACGCGGGGGACTCCCTACGAGCAGTACTTC	CSARDTRGTPYEQYF
TRBV4-2	NA	once	TRBJ2-5	TGTGCCAGCAGCCTGGTCGTACAGGACCAAGAGACCCAGTACTTC	CASSLVVQDQETQYF
TRBV9	NA	NA	TRBJ2-2	TGTGCCAGCAGCCTACAGGGACGCACCGGGGAGCTGTTTTTT	CASSLQGRTGELFF
TRBV20-1	NA	NA	TRBJ2-7	TGCAGTGCTAGAGATATCGAAGGTCTGGACGAGCAGTACTTC	CSARDIEGLDEQYF
TRBV5-1	TRBD1	few	TRBJ2-7	TGCGCCAGCAGCCCCAGGACAGGGTTCAACGAGCAGTACTTC	CASSPRTGFNEQYF
TRBV28	TRBD2	NA	TRBJ2-5	TGTGCCAGCAGCTTAGTTTGGGGGGGGAAAGAGACCCAGTACTTC	CASSLVWGGKETQYF
TRBV6-6	NA	few	TRBJ1-4	TGTGCCAGCAGTTACTCTTTGGGTATTAATGAAAAACTGTTTTTT	CASSYSLGINEKLFF
TRBV27	NA	NA	TRBJ2-2	TGTGCCAGCAGTTTAGTTAACAGGGTGGACACCGGGGAGCTGTTTTTT	CASSLVNRVDTGELFF
TRBV11-3	NA	NA	TRBJ1-1	TGTGCCAGCAGCGCAAGCAGGAGGTCCACTGAAGCTTTCTTT	CASSASRRSTEAFF
TRBV4-3	NA	NA	TRBJ2-7	TGCGCCAGCAGCCAAGGTTCTCCAGGCATCGCCGAGCAGTACTTC	CASSQGSPGIAEQYF
TRBV7-6	TRBD1	NA	TRBJ2-1	TGTGCCAGCAGGGACAGGACGAGGAACGGTGGGCAGTTCTTC	CASRDRTRNGGQFF
TRBV5-1	TRBD1	NA	TRBJ2-1	TGCGCCAGCAGTCGGGACAGGGATTACGAGCAGTTCTTC	CASSRDRDYEQFF
TRBV12-5	TRBD1	NA	TRBJ1-1	TGTGCTAGTGGTTTTGGGGACAGCGCGAAAATGAACACTGAAGCTTTCTTT	CASGFGDSAKMNTEAFF
TRBV7-8	TRBD1	NA	TRBJ2-5	TGTGCCAGCAGCTTAGGGACAGGGAGTCGCACGGAGACCCAGTACTTC	CASSLGTGSRTETQYF
TRBV12-3/TRBV12-4	TRBD2	few	TRBJ2-5	TGTGCCAGCACCTCCGGGACTAGCGGGCAAGAGACCCAGTACTTC	CASTSGTSGQETQYF
TRBV12-3/TRBV12-4	NA	few	TRBJ2-1	TGTGCCAGCAGCACCCTACTCAACAATGAGCAGTTCTTC	CASSTLLNNEQFF
TRBV4-1	NA	once	TRBJ1-5	TGCGCCAGCAGCCAAGATCCCAGGGGAGGCAATCAGCCCCAGCATTTT	CASSQDPRGGNQPQHF
TRBV5-1	TRBD2	many	TRBJ2-3	TGCGCCAGCAGCTTGGTCCTAGCGGGGGCAGATACGCAGTATTTT	CASSLVLAGADTQYF
TRBV2	NA	few	TRBJ2-3	TGTGCCAGCTCCGGACAGAGCACAGATACGCAGTATTTT	CASSGQSTDTQYF
TRBV5-4	TRBD2	NA	TRBJ2-5	TGTGCCAGCAGCTTGGCTGGACTAGCGGGGATTCAAGAGACCCAGTACTTC	CASSLAGLAGIQETQYF
TRBV7-2	NA	once	TRBJ2-7	TGTGCCAGCAGCTTCGACAGAGGGCCCTACGAGGAGTACTTC	CASSFDRGPYEEYF
TRBV7-9	NA	few	TRBJ2-7	TGTGCCAGCAGCTTAGATGGCCGAGTGACAAACGAGCAGTACTTC	CASSLDGRVTNEQYF
TRBV29-1	TRBD1	once	TRBJ2-5	TGCAGCGTTGAAGGGACAGGGGCCGGGACCCAGTACTTC	CSVEGTGAGTQYF
TRBV7-2	NA	few	TRBJ2-7	TGTGCCAGCAGCTTACTAGCGAACTACGAGCAGTACTTC	CASSLLANYEQYF
TRBV4-2	NA	few	TRBJ1-5	TGTGCCAGCAGCCAAGAGGGAGCGTATAGCAATCAGCCCCAGCATTTT	CASSQEGAYSNQPQHF
TRBV28	NA	NA	TRBJ2-7	TGTGCCAGCAGCACCGACTCCGATCGGGGCTACGAGCAGTACTTC	CASSTDSDRGYEQYF
TRBV3-1	NA	NA	TRBJ2-3	TGTGCCAGCAGCCAAGATATTGGGATACGAGTGGATACGCAGTATTTT	CASSQDIGIRVDTQYF
TRBV14	TRBD2	NA	TRBJ2-7	TGTGCCAGCAGCCAAGATTCAGCGGGAGCCGAGCAGTACTTC	CASSQDSAGAEQYF
TRBV6-5	TRBD2	NA	TRBJ2-7	TGTGCCAGCAGTTACAGGACTTCCCGGGGGGGCGTCAGTTACGAGCAGTACTTC	CASSYRTSRGGVSYEQYF
TRBV7-8	TRBD2	few	TRBJ2-1	TGTGCCAGCAGCTTAGAGCCACCGGTAGCGGGGGGATACAATGAGCAGTTCTTC	CASSLEPPVAGGYNEQFF
TRBV7-3	TRBD1	NA	TRBJ1-2	TGTGCCAGCAGCTTAGACAGGGGCTGGGGCTACACCTTC	CASSLDRGWGYTF
TRBV9	NA	NA	TRBJ2-1	TGTGCCAGCAGCTACTCCCCTGACGTAAGCTACAATGAGCAGTTCTTC	CASSYSPDVSYNEQFF
TRBV20-1	NA	few	TRBJ2-3	TGCAGTGCTAGAGATCCGACGCGGGGTGGCACAGATACGCAGTATTTT	CSARDPTRGGTDTQYF
TRBV20-1	NA	many	TRBJ2-1	TGCAGTGCCAGGACAGTCAATGAGCAGTTCTTC	CSARTVNEQFF
TRBV24-1	TRBD1	NA	TRBJ1-5	TGTGCCACCAGTGATTTGCCGGGACAGGACAATCAGCCCCAGCATTTT	CATSDLPGQDNQPQHF
TRBV28	TRBD1	NA	TRBJ2-7	TGTGCCAGCAGTTTCAGAGGGACAGGACACTACGAGCAGTACTTC	CASSFRGTGHYEQYF
TRBV29-1	NA	NA	TRBJ1-1	TGCAGCGTTGTCGGGGAGACTGAAGCTTTCTTT	CSVVGETEAFF
TRBV20-1	TRBD1	few	TRBJ1-2	TGCAGTGCTGGGACAGGGATGGGTGGCTACACCTTC	CSAGTGMGGYTF